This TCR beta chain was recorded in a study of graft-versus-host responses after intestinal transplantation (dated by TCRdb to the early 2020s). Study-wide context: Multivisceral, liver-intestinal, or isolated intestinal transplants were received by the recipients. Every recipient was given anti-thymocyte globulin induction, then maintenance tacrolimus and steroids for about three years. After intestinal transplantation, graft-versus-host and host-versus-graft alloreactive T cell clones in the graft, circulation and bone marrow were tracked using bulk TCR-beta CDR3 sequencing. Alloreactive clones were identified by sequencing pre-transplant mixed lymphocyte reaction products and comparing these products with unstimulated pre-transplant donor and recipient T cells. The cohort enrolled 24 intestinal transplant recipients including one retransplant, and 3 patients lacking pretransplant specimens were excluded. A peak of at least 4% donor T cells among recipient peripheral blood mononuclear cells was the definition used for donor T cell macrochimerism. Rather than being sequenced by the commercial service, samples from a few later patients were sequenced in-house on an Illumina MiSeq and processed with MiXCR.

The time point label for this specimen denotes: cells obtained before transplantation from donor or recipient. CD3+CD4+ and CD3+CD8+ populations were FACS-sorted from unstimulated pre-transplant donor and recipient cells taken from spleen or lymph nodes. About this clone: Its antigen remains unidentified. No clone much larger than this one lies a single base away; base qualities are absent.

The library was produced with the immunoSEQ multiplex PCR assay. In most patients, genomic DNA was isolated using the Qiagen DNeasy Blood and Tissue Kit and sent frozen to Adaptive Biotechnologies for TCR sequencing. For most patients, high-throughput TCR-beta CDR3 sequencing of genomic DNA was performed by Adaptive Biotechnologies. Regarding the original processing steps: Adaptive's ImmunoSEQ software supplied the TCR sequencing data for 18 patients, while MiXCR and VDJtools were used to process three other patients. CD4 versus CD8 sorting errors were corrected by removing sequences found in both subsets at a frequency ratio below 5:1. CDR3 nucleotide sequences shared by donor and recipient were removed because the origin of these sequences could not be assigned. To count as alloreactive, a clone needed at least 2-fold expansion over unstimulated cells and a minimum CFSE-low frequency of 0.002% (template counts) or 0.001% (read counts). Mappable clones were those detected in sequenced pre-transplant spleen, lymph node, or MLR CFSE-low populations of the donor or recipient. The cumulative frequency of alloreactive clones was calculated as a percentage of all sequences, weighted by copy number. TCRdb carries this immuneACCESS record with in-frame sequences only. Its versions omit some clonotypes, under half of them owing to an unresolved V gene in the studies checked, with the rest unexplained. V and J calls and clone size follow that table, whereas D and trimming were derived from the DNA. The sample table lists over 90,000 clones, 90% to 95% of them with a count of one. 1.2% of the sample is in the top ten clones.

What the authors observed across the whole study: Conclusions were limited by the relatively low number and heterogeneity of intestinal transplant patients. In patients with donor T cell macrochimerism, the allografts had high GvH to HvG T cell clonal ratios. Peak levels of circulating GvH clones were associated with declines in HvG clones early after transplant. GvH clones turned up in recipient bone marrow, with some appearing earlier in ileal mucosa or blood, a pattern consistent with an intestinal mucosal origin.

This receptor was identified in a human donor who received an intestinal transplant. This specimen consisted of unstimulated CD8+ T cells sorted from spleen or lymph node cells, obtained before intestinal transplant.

The bases read TGCGCCAGCAGCCAAGCCTGGGACGCAGGGGTAGATGGCTACACCTTC. It is translated as CASSQAWDAGVDGYTF. Recombination connected TRBV5-1 to TRBJ1-2, with TRBD1 perhaps the D gene, on 6 matching bases. The CDR1 and CDR2 encoded by the germline V gene are SGHRS and YFSETQ. V is shortened by 4 bases, J by 6 bases, and the region joining them spans 22 bases. Its CDR3 holds 16 amino acids, cysteine through phenylalanine. The only DNA kept is the CDR3, 48 bases in frame from the first base.